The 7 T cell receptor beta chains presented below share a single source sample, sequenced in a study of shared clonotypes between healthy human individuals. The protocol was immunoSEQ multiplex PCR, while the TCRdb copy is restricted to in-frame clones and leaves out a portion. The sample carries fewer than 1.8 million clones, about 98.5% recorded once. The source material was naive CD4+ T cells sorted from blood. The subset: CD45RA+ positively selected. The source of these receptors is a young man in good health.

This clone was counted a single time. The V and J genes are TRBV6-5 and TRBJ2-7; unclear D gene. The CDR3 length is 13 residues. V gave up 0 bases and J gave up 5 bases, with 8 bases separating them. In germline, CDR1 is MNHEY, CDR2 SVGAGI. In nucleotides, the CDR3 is TGTGCCAGCAGTTACTCCCTACGGGACGAGCAGTACTTC. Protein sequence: CASSYSLRDEQYF.

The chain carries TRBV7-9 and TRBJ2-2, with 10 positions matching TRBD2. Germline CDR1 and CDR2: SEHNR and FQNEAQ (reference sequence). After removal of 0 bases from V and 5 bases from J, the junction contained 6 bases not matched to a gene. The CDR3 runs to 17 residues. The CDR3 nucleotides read TGTGCCAGCAGCTTAGCGAGGAGCGGGAGGGTTACCGGGGAGCTGTTTTTT. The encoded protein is CASSLARSGRVTGELFF.

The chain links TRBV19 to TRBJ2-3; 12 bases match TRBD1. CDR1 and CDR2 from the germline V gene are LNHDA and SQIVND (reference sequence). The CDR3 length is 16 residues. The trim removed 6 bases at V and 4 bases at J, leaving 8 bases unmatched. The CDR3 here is CASRDPGQGAADTQYF. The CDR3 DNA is TGTGCCAGTAGAGACCCGGGACAGGGGGCCGCAGATACGCAGTATTTT.

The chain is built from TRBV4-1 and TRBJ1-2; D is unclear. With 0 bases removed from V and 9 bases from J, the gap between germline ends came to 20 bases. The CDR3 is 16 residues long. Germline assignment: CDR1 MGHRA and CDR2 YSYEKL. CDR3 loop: CASSQDDTAAPLSYTF. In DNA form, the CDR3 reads TGCGCCAGCAGCCAAGATGACACGGCGGCACCGTTAAGCTACACCTTC.

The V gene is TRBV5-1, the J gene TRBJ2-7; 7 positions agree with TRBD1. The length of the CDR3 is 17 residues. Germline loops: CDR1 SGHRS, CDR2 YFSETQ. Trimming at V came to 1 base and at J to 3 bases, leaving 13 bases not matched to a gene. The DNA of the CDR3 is TGCGCCAGCAGCTTGCCCCAATCCCCCGGGACAGACTACGAGCAGTACTTC. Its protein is CASSLPQSPGTDYEQYF.

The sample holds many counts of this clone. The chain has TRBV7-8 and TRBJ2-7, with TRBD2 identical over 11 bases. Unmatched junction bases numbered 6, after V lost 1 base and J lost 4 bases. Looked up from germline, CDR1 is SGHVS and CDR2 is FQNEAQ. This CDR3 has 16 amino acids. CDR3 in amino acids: CASSLVPSGRLYEQYF. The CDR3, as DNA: TGTGCCAGCAGCTTAGTGCCTAGCGGGAGGTTGTACGAGCAGTACTTC. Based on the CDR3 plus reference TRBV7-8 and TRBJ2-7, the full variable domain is GAGVSQSPRYKVAKRGQDVALRCDPISGHVSLFWYQQALGQGPEFLTYFQNEAQLDKSGLPSDRFFAERPEGSVSTLKIQRTQQEDSAVYLCASSLVPSGRLYEQYFGPGTRLTVT.

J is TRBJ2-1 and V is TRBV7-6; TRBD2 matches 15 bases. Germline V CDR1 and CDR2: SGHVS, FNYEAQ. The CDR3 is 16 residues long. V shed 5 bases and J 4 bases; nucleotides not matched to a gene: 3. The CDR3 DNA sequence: TGTGCCAGCAGCGGAGGGACTAGCGGGAGGTACAATGAGCAGTTCTTC. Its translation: CASSGGTSGRYNEQFF. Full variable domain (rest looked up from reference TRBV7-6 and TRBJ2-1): GAGVSQSPRYKVTKRGQDVALRCDPISGHVSLYWYRQALGQGPEFLTYFNYEAQQDKSGLPNDRFSAERPEGSISTLTIQRTEQRDSAMYRCASSGGTSGRYNEQFFGPGTRLTVL.